Listed here is a single T cell receptor (beta chain). Its antigen has not been determined. Per-base quality was not reported, and no clone a single base away is much larger than it. These data originate in a study of OX40 agonist ivuxolimab in advanced cancers. Regarding the study in general: The costimulatory receptor OX40 (CD134) was targeted by ivuxolimab, a fully human IgG2 agonistic monoclonal antibody. The purpose of peripheral TCRbeta sequencing was to test whether ivuxolimab changed TCR sequence diversity and led to clonal T-cell expansion. The dose-escalation cohort was around 83% male with a mean age of roughly 62 years, ranging from 23 to 79. Patients were allowed to have had prior anti-PD-1, anti-PD-L1 or anti-CTLA-4 therapy, and more than 35% of the dose-escalation patients had been treated with checkpoint inhibitors. Among the approximately 50 dose-escalation patients, about 19 had hepatocellular carcinoma, 15 or so melanoma, 9 renal cell carcinoma and 9 head and neck cancer. Partial responses were achieved by three dose-escalation patients, of whom one had hepatocellular carcinoma and two had cutaneous melanoma. The paper reports the monotherapy dose-escalation portion (N of about 54 patients) of the phase I ivuxolimab trial. Intravenous ivuxolimab was administered to patients every 2 weeks at six dose levels: 0.01, 0.1, 0.3, 1.5, 3 and 10 mg/kg. What the research found in general, with its limitations: Partial responders in the 0.1-3.0 mg/kg groups had among the lowest normalized peripheral clonal expansion, especially among CD8+ T cells. On average, CD8+ T cells showed more expanded clones than CD4+ T cells after ivuxolimab. Antigen specificity was not determined for the clonally expanded peripheral T cells. Low levels of normalized T-cell clonal expansion were also seen in some patients who did not respond. Clonal expansion of both CD4+ and CD8+ blood T cells was observed from baseline to week 6 at doses 0.1 to 3.0 mg/kg.

Patients with a history of autoimmune disease or receiving systemic immunosuppression were excluded from the trial. Peripheral blood for TCR sequencing was collected from all dose cohorts at baseline, on cycle 4 day 1, and on cycle 7 day 1. The samples were drawn from a first-in-human, open-label, multicenter phase I dose-escalation trial of ivuxolimab. Adults with locally advanced or metastatic head and neck squamous cell, hepatocellular, melanoma or renal cell carcinoma were enrolled in the trial. CD4+ and CD8+ T cells were sorted separately from peripheral blood before TCR sequencing. Measured from the cysteine to the phenylalanine, the CDR3 is 14 residues long. Solely the CDR3 DNA is kept, with 42 bases framed from the first base. According to the germline V gene, CDR1 reads SNHLY and CDR2 reads FYNNEI. V is cut back by 6 bases and J by 1 base, with 3 bases in the junction unmatched. Genomic DNA was isolated from the sorted cells so that the TCRbeta CDR3 region could be sequenced. TCRbeta CDR3 regions were sequenced using the immunoSEQ Assay. As stored in TCRdb, this immuneACCESS dataset retains in-frame rearrangements with V and J assigned. A fraction of the clones does not appear; measured against another copy, unresolved V genes explain less than half of the discrepancy, and the remainder lacks a known reason. This sample holds around 150,000 clones; 85% to 95% were observed only once. The biggest ten clones account for approximately 0.32% of the sample.

The sample here was CD4+ or CD8+ T cells sorted from blood, taken in a trial of the OX40 agonist ivuxolimab. Here the chain combines TRBV2 and TRBJ2-5; 9 nucleotides in the junction match TRBD2. The sequence came from an adult with an advanced solid tumor such as melanoma, head and neck, liver or kidney cancer. The DNA sequence is given as TGTGCCAGCAGGAGACTAGCGGCCCAAGAGACCCAGTACTTC. Translated, this gives CASRRLAAQETQYF.